This TCR beta chain was obtained from a study of blood T cells in healthy people across ages. This clonotype was seen more than once but under ten times. Alongside a J-beta primer mix, a sample-barcoded 5' primer served in a second PCR lasting about 7 to 11 cycles. TCRdb independently ran MiXCR on the 5' RACE reads; one entry per CDR3 protein. The sample includes about 1.7 million distinct CDR3 sequences, 25% to 30% seen only once; the top ten take about 7.7%. This receptor was taken from a woman aged 25 to 39 in good health. The sequenced sample consisted of blood.

The CDR3 loop is CASASSLGYNEQFF. CDR3 DNA: TGTGCCAGCGCTAGCTCTCTAGGATACAATGAGCAGTTCTTC. This chain links TRBV6-5 with TRBJ2-1, with D perhaps matching TRBD2 (5 bases). Germline values: CDR1 MNHEY, CDR2 SVGAGI. Trimming cost V 8 bases and J 4 bases, with 15 bases left between them. The length of the CDR3 is 14 residues.